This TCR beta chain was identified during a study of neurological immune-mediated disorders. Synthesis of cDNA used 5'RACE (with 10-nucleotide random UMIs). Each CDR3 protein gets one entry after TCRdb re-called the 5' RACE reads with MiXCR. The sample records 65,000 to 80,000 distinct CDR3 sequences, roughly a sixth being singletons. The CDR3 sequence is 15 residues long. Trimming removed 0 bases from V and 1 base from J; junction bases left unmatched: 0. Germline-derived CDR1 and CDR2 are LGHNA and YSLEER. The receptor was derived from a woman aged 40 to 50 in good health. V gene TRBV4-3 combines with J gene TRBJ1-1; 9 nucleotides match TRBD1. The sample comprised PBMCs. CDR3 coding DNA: TGCGCCAGCAGCCAAGAGGGACAGGGGAACACTGAAGCTTTCTTT. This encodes CASSQEGQGNTEAFF.